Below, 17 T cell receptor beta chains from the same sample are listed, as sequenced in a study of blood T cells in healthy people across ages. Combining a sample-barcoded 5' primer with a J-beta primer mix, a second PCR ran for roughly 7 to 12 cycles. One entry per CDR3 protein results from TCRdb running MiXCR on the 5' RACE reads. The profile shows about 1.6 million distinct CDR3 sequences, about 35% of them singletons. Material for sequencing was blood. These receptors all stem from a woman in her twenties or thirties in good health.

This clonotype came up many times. This CDR3 is CSVGAGLLNTEAFF. The CDR3 nucleotides are TGCAGCGTTGGGGCGGGACTGTTGAACACTGAAGCTTTCTTT. The V gene is TRBV29-1, the J gene TRBJ1-1, with D possibly matching TRBD1 (5 bases). CDR3 length equals 14 residues. Per germline, CDR1 SQVTM and CDR2 ANQGSEA. Deletions cut 4 bases from V and 0 bases from J, with 12 bases between.

The CDR3 DNA is TGTGCCAGCAGCCAAGATCTAGGAGGGGGGACTGAAAAACTGTTTTTT. Amino acids: CASSQDLGGGTEKLFF. The chain recombines TRBV4-2 with TRBJ1-4, with a possible D match to TRBD1 (6 bases). Trimming left V 0 bases short and J 7 bases short, with 15 bases between. Germline CDR1 reads LGHNA; CDR2 reads YNFKEQ. The CDR3 contains 16 residues.

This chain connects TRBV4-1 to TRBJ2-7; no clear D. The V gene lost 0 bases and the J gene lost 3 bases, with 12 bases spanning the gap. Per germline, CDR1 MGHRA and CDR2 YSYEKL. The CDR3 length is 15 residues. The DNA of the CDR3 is TGCGCCAGCAGCCAAGATCGCCTATTGGACTACGAGCAGTACTTC. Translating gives CASSQDRLLDYEQYF.

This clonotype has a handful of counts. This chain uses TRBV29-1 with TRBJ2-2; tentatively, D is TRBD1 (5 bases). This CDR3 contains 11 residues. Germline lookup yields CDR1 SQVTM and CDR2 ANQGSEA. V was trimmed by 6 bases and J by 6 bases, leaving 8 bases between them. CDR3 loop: CSVRASGELFF. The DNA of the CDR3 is TGCAGCGTCAGGGCATCCGGGGAGCTGTTTTTT.

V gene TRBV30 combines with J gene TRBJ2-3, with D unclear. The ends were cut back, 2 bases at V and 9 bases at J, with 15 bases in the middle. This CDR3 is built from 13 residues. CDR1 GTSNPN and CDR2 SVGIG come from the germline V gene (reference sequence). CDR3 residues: CAWSPFSFGTQYF. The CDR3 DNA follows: TGTGCCTGGAGTCCGTTCTCCTTCGGGACGCAGTATTTT.

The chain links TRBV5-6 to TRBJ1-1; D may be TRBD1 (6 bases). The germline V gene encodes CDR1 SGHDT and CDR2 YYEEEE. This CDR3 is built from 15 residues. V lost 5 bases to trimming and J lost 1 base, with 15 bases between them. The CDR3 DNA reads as TGTGCCAGCAGGGTTAGAATGACAGGGAACACTGAAGCTTTCTTT. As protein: CASRVRMTGNTEAFF.

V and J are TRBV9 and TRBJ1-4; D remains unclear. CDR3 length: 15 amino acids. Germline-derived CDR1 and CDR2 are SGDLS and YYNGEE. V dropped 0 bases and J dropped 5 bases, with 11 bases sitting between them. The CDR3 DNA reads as TGTGCCAGCAGCGTAGAGCCGGTACCGAATGAAAAACTGTTTTTT. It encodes CASSVEPVPNEKLFF. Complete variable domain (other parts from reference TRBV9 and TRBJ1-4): DSGVTQTPKHLITATGQRVTLRCSPRSGDLSVYWYQQSLDQGLQFLIQYYNGEERAKGNILERFSAQQFPDLHSELNLSSLELGDSALYFCASSVEPVPNEKLFFGSGTQLSVL.

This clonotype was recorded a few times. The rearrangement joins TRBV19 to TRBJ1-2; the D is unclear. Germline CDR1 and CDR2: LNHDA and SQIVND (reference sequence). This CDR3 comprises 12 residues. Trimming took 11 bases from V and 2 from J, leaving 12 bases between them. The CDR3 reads CAGRTPNYGYTF. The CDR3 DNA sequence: TGTGCCGGACGTACACCCAACTATGGCTACACCTTC.

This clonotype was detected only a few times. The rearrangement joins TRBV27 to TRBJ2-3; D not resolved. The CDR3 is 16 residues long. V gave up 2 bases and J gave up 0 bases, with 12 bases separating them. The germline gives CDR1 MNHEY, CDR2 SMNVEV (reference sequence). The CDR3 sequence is CASSLVTGPSTDTQYF. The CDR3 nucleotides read TGTGCCAGCAGTTTAGTAACGGGCCCTAGCACAGATACGCAGTATTTT.

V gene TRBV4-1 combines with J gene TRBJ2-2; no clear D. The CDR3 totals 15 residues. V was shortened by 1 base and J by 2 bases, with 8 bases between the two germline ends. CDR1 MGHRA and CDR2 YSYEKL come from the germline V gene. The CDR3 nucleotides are TGCGCCAGCAGCCAAGTCAAGTTTAACACCGGGGAGCTGTTTTTT. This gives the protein CASSQVKFNTGELFF.

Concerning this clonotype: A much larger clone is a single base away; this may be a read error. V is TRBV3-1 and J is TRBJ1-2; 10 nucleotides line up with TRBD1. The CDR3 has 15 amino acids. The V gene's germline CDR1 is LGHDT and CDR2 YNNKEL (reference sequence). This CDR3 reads CASGQDGGQGLGYTF. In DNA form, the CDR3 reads TGTGCCAGCGGCCAAGATGGGGGACAGGGGTTAGGCTACACCTTC. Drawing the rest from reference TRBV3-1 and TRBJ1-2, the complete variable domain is DTAVSQTPKYLVTQMGNDKSIKCEQNLGHDTMYWYKQDSKKFLKIMFSYNNKELIINETVPNRFSPKSPDKAHLNLHINSLELGDSAVYFCASGQDGGQGLGYTFGSGTRLTVV.

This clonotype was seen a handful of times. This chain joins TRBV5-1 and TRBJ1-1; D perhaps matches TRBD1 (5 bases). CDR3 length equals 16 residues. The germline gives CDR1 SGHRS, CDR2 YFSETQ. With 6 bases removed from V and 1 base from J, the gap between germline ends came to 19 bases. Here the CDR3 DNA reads TGCGCCAGCACCCCTGGGGGGTCAGACCGGAACACTGAAGCTTTCTTT. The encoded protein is CASTPGGSDRNTEAFF.

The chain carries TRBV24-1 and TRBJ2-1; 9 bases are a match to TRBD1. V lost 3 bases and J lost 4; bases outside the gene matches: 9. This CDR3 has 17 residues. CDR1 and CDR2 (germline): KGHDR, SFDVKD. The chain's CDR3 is CATSDLQGARQYNEQFF. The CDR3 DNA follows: TGTGCCACCAGTGATCTACAGGGGGCAAGACAATACAATGAGCAGTTCTTC.

The CDR3 loop is CSARDTGTGGEKLFF. The CDR3 DNA is TGCAGTGCTAGAGATACCGGGACAGGGGGCGAAAAACTGTTTTTT. The rearrangement links TRBV20-1 to TRBJ1-4; 12 bases line up with TRBD1. Per the germline V gene, CDR1 is DFQATT and CDR2 is SNEGSKA (reference sequence). V was pared by 0 bases and J by 8 bases, with 4 bases of the junction left unmatched. The CDR3 spans 15 residues.

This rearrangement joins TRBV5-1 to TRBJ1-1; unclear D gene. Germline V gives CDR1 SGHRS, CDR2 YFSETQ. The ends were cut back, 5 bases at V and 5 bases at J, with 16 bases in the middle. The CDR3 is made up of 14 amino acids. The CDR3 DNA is TGCGCCAGCAGGATGGGATTGGGCGGGACTGAAGCTTTCTTT. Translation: CASRMGLGGTEAFF. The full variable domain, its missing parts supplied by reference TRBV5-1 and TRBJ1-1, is KAGVTQTPRYLIKTRGQQVTLSCSPISGHRSVSWYQQTPGQGLQFLFEYFSETQRNKGNFPGRFSGRQFSNSRSEMNVSTLELGDSALYLCASRMGLGGTEAFFGQGTRLTVV.

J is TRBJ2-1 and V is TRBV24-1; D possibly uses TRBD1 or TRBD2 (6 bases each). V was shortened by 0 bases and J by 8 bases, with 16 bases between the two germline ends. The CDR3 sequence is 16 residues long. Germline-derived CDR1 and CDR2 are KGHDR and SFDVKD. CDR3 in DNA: TGTGCCACCAGTGATTTGAGGGGGTTAACGGGGGATGAGCAGTTCTTC. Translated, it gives CATSDLRGLTGDEQFF.

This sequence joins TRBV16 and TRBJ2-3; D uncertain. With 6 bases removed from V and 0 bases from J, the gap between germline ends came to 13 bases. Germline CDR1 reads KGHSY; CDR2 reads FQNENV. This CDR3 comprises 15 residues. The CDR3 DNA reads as TGTGCCAGCAGGGGGTCTTTCTCTAGCACAGATACGCAGTATTTT. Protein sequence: CASRGSFSSTDTQYF.